This TCR beta chain derives from a study of blood T cells in healthy people across ages. For the study at large: The template switching approach captured approximately one barcoded beta molecule for every two T cells.

Caucasian individuals from Russia who were healthy and aged roughly 6 to 90 acted as donors. With 0 bases removed from V and 6 bases from J, the gap between germline ends came to 7 bases. CDR1 and CDR2 (germline): SGHVS, FNYEAQ. The CDR3 covers 13 residues. Primers used in a second PCR of roughly 6 to 11 cycles were a sample-barcoded 5' primer and a J-beta primer mix. MiXCR, run by TCRdb on the 5' RACE reads, gives a single entry per CDR3 protein. The sample yields roughly 550,000 distinct CDR3 sequences, 24% seen once. These data were likewise used in another study, on T cells of mothers and their children. This second report adds: A few healthy Caucasian mothers gave samples, and so did their six children. cDNA was made from all extracted RNA, around 1.5 ug per 15 ul.

The TCR comes from a boy younger than 18 in good health. Sequencing used blood. The gene calls are TRBV7-6 and TRBJ2-3; perhaps D is TRBD1 or TRBD2 (6 bases each). The CDR3 DNA sequence: TGTGCCAGCAGCTTAGCGGGGGGCGATACGCAGTATTTT. The encoded protein is CASSLAGGDTQYF.